The 32 T cell receptor beta chains in this list originate from one sample, sequenced in a study of blood T cell repertoires in COVID-19. Only in-frame clones appear in the TCRdb table, and some are missing; sequencing was by immunoSEQ multiplex PCR. In the table there are some 40,000 clones, around 85% of which are singletons. The sample consisted of peripheral blood. The receptor set was obtained from a woman older than 75 with acute or convalescent COVID-19.

V usage is TRBV4-2 and J usage is TRBJ2-1; D not certain. The CDR3 consists of 17 residues. Germline lookup yields CDR1 LGHNA and CDR2 YNFKEQ. V lost 0 bases, J lost 0 bases, and 12 bases lay in between. As DNA, the CDR3 is TGTGCCAGCAGCCAAGACCCTAATCCGAGCTCCTACAATGAGCAGTTCTTC. It specifies CASSQDPNPSSYNEQFF.

The V and J genes are TRBV5-4 and TRBJ2-5; no firm D call. Per the germline V gene, CDR1 is SGHNT and CDR2 is YYREEE (reference sequence). CDR3 size: 14 residues. Trimming stripped 4 bases from V and 4 bases from J, with 14 bases between. CDR3 loop: CASSREPNGETQYF. The CDR3 DNA reads as TGTGCCAGCAGCCGAGAACCAAATGGAGAGACCCAGTACTTC. Filled out from reference TRBV5-4 and TRBJ2-5, the complete variable domain reads ETGVTQSPTHLIKTRGQQVTLRCSSQSGHNTVSWYQQALGQGPQFIFQYYREEENGRGNFPPRFSGLQFPNYSSELNVNALELDDSALYLCASSREPNGETQYFGPGTRLLVL.

The chain has TRBV30 and TRBJ1-2; tentatively, D is TRBD1 (5 bases). The germline V gene has CDR1 GTSNPN and CDR2 SVGIG (reference sequence). V was pared by 1 base and J by 5 bases, with 14 bases between. The CDR3 sequence is 14 residues long. The CDR3 protein is CAWSAGLVGYGYTF. Here the CDR3 DNA reads TGTGCCTGGAGTGCAGGGTTAGTGGGGTATGGCTACACCTTC.

This chain uses TRBV2 with TRBJ2-2, with 8 bases aligning to TRBD1. With 6 bases clipped from V and 1 base from J, the junction kept 7 bases outside the gene matches. The CDR3 runs to 16 residues. Germline values: CDR1 SNHLY, CDR2 FYNNEI. In nucleotides, the CDR3 is TGTGCCAGCAGCGCTCAGGGGGCCGGGAACACCGGGGAGCTGTTTTTT. It translates to CASSAQGAGNTGELFF. Full variable domain (missing parts from reference TRBV2 and TRBJ2-2): EPEVTQTPSHQVTQMGQEVILRCVPISNHLYFYWYRQILGQKVEFLVSFYNNEISEKSEIFDDQFSVERPDGSNFTLKIRSTKLEDSAMYFCASSAQGAGNTGELFFGEGSRLTVL.

The chain uses TRBV7-9 and TRBJ2-1; D gene ambiguous. The germline V and J ends were trimmed by 2 bases and 7 bases, with 24 bases remaining between them. CDR1 and CDR2 from the germline V gene are SEHNR and FQNEAQ (reference sequence). The CDR3 has 18 amino acids. The CDR3 DNA reads as TGTGCCAGCAGCTTATTATCGGTTAAGTATGTTCGCCGAAATGAGCAGTTCTTC. This encodes CASSLLSVKYVRRNEQFF.

The rearrangement joins TRBV18 to TRBJ2-1; a possible D gene is TRBD2 (5 bases). This CDR3 contains 14 residues. V shed 2 bases and J shed 10 bases, with 15 bases lying between them. Germline CDR1 KGHSH, CDR2 LQKENI. The CDR3 here is CASSPMTIGKEQFF. The CDR3, as DNA: TGTGCCAGCTCACCAATGACTATCGGTAAAGAGCAGTTCTTC.

The CDR3 bases are TGTGCCAGCAGTGGCCGGGTGAACACTGAAGCTTTCTTT. Translating gives CASSGRVNTEAFF. The chain recombines TRBV2 with TRBJ1-1; D ambiguous. Germline CDR1 and CDR2: SNHLY and FYNNEI. This CDR3 is 13 amino acids long. V was clipped by 4 bases and J by 0 bases, with 6 bases between them.

The rearrangement links TRBV3-1 (or the pseudogene TRBV3-2) to TRBJ1-1, with 7 bases fitting TRBD1. The junction had 12 bases not matched to a gene; V was cut back by 1 base and J by 7 bases. The CDR3 covers 16 residues. Germline V gene sequence: CDR1 LGHDT, CDR2 YNNKEL (reference sequence). The CDR3 DNA follows: TGTGCCAGCAGCCAAGGTTCAGGGGGGATACTAAATGAAGCTTTCTTT. This gives the protein CASSQGSGGILNEAFF.

This clone has a handful of counts. The rearrangement uses TRBV3-1 (or the pseudogene TRBV3-2) and TRBJ2-7; D not resolved. The CDR3 consists of 14 residues. CDR1 LGHDT and CDR2 YNNKEL come from the germline V gene (reference sequence). Trimming removed 0 bases at V and 2 bases at J, with 8 bases between. CDR3 DNA sequence: TGTGCCAGCAGCCAAGAAATGTCAGCCTACGAGCAGTACTTC. The encoded protein is CASSQEMSAYEQYF.

J is TRBJ2-1 and V is TRBV28; 8 positions match TRBD1. CDR1 MDHEN and CDR2 SYDVKM come from the germline V gene. This CDR3 spans 16 amino acids. The V segment lost 2 bases and the J segment 7 bases; nucleotides outside the gene matches: 10. CDR3 region: CASSLVFGTGGNEQFF. The CDR3 region has the DNA TGTGCCAGCAGTTTAGTTTTCGGGACAGGTGGGAATGAGCAGTTCTTC.

CDR3 amino acids: CAWSGGLGGVTDTQYF. The CDR3 DNA reads as TGTGCCTGGAGTGGTGGTCTTGGAGGGGTCACAGATACGCAGTATTTT. This chain joins TRBV30 and TRBJ2-3, with D perhaps TRBD2 (6 bases). Trimming pared 1 base from V and 2 bases from J, leaving 16 bases between. This CDR3 region has 16 residues. Germline-derived CDR1 and CDR2 are GTSNPN and SVGIG (reference sequence).

The J gene is TRBJ2-7, the V gene TRBV10-3, with D maybe TRBD1 (6 bases). V lost 2 bases to trimming and J lost 0 bases, with 11 bases between them. The germline V gene encodes CDR1 ENHRY and CDR2 SYGVKD. There are 15 residues in the CDR3. The CDR3 region is CAISEGQTYSYEQYF. CDR3 bases: TGTGCCATCAGTGAGGGACAGACCTACTCCTACGAGCAGTACTTC.

The chain couples TRBV18 to TRBJ2-1; 7 bases are a match to TRBD2. Germline-derived CDR1 and CDR2 are KGHSH and LQKENI. This CDR3 contains 14 residues. V dropped 3 bases and J dropped 8; count of bases not matched to a gene: 7. This chain's CDR3 is CASSPREAGHEQFF. The CDR3 coding sequence is TGTGCCAGCTCACCCCGGGAGGCGGGTCATGAGCAGTTCTTC.

This clone was counted once. V gene TRBV27 combines with J gene TRBJ2-7, with TRBD2 matching 10 bases. The CDR3 has 16 residues. The germline V gene encodes CDR1 MNHEY and CDR2 SMNVEV (reference sequence). V shed 6 bases and J 6 bases; nucleotides not matched to a gene: 14. The CDR3 sequence: CASSPNLGLAVVEQYF. The CDR3 DNA reads as TGTGCCAGCAGCCCCAACCTAGGACTAGCGGTTGTCGAGCAGTACTTC.

This rearrangement joins TRBV5-1 to TRBJ2-7; 8 bases line up with TRBD2. The germline CDR1 and CDR2 sequences are SGHRS and YFSETQ. Trimming removed 4 bases from V and 5 bases from J; junction bases left unmatched: 8. The CDR3 runs to 14 residues. The CDR3, as DNA: TGCGCCAGCAGCGGGGGACTAGAGCCCAACGAGCAGTACTTC. It yields the protein CASSGGLEPNEQYF. Using reference TRBV5-1 and TRBJ2-7 for the parts outside the CDR3, the full variable domain is KAGVTQTPRYLIKTRGQQVTLSCSPISGHRSVSWYQQTPGQGLQFLFEYFSETQRNKGNFPGRFSGRQFSNSRSEMNVSTLELGDSALYLCASSGGLEPNEQYFGPGTRLTVT.

This rearrangement joins TRBV11-2 to TRBJ1-2; 10 bases are a match to TRBD1. Germline V gene data show CDR1 as SGHAT and CDR2 as FQNNGV. This CDR3 has 14 amino acids. J gave up 2 bases and V 5 bases, and 2 bases lay outside the gene matches. Here the CDR3 reads CASSRDRGNYGYTF. CDR3 in DNA: TGTGCCAGCAGCCGGGACAGGGGAAACTATGGCTACACCTTC.

The chain has TRBV18 and TRBJ2-7, with TRBD1 as a possible D gene (5 bases). This CDR3 has 17 amino acids. Per the germline V gene, CDR1 is KGHSH and CDR2 is LQKENI. Trimming took off 3 bases at V and 1 base at J, with 19 bases between the two ends. CDR3 sequence: CASSPFGSRETSYEQYF. In DNA form, the CDR3 reads TGTGCCAGCTCACCTTTTGGGTCCAGGGAAACTTCCTACGAGCAGTACTTC.

This clone was recorded only once. The V and J genes are TRBV29-1 and TRBJ2-7; D gene uncertain. CDR1 is SQVTM and CDR2 is ANQGSEA in the germline V gene. V was clipped by 4 bases and J by 5 bases, with 6 bases between them. CDR3 size: 10 residues. CDR3 DNA sequence: TGCAGCGTTGTGGCGGACGAGCAGTACTTC. Translated: CSVVADEQYF.

The chain uses TRBV6-6 and TRBJ2-3; 8 bases are a match to TRBD2. The J segment lost 2 bases and the V segment lost 5 bases, leaving 12 bases of the junction unmatched. The CDR3 totals 17 residues. Per germline, CDR1 MNHNY and CDR2 SVGAGI (reference sequence). Written as DNA, the CDR3 is TGTGCCAGCAGTCCCCGCACTAGCGGAGGACCCACAGATACGCAGTATTTT. The encoded protein is CASSPRTSGGPTDTQYF.

This sequence joins TRBV12-3 or TRBV12-4 and TRBJ2-5; D remains ambiguous. CDR3 size: 11 residues. Trimming removed 7 bases at V and 7 bases at J, with 10 bases between. DNA of the CDR3: TGTGCCAGCACCCTCGAGTCGACCCAGTACTTC. Its protein product is CASTLESTQYF.

The chain joins TRBV5-1 to TRBJ1-4; the D is unclear. Germline assignment: CDR1 SGHRS and CDR2 YFSETQ. The CDR3 is 15 amino acids. V lost 4 bases, J lost 4 bases, and 14 bases lay in between. The CDR3, as DNA: TGCGCCAGCAGCCCCCAAGGGAGCCATAATGAAAAACTGTTTTTT. This encodes CASSPQGSHNEKLFF.

CDR3 region: CASSPNSVSGNTIYF. The CDR3 DNA follows: TGTGCCAGTAGCCCGAACAGTGTCTCTGGAAACACCATATATTTT. The J gene is TRBJ1-3, the V gene TRBV19; D gene uncertain. The V gene lost 6 bases and the J gene lost 0 bases, with 12 bases spanning the gap. CDR1 LNHDA and CDR2 SQIVND come from the germline V gene (reference sequence). CDR3 length: 15 amino acids.

The gene calls are TRBV5-5 and TRBJ1-2; possible D gene TRBD1, 6 bases. The V gene lost 2 bases and the J gene lost 5 bases, with 16 bases spanning the gap. The CDR3 has 15 residues. The germline gives CDR1 SGHKS, CDR2 YYEKEE (reference sequence). CDR3 DNA: TGTGCCAGCAGCTTAGGACAGTTCAGGGTTTATGGCTACACCTTC. Protein: CASSLGQFRVYGYTF.

The chain employs TRBV10-2 and TRBJ1-1; the D gene is possibly TRBD1 (6 bases). The germline V gene has CDR1 WSHSY and CDR2 SAAADI. Between the trimmed V and J ends, which lost 7 bases and 6 bases, there was a span of 18 bases. The CDR3 has 14 residues. The CDR3 sequence: CASIAGTLGAEAFF. As DNA, the CDR3 is TGCGCCAGCATTGCCGGGACACTCGGGGCTGAAGCTTTCTTT.

The CDR3 sequence is CASSPRGEEAGAFF. As DNA, the CDR3 is TGTGCCAGCAGCCCCCGAGGGGAGGAAGCCGGGGCTTTCTTT. This chain joins TRBV3-1 (or the pseudogene TRBV3-2) and TRBJ1-1, with a weak D call TRBD1 (5 bases). The CDR3 sequence is 14 residues long. V was pared by 4 bases and J by 11 bases, with 20 bases between. The germline V gene has CDR1 LGHDT and CDR2 YNNKEL (reference sequence).

The chain is built from TRBV10-3 and TRBJ2-5; no firm D call. There are 14 residues in the CDR3. Per the germline V gene, CDR1 is ENHRY and CDR2 is SYGVKD. Trimming took off 2 bases at V and 3 bases at J, with 10 bases between the two ends. This CDR3 reads CAISERGPKETQYF. CDR3 nucleotide sequence: TGTGCCATCAGTGAGCGTGGTCCTAAAGAGACCCAGTACTTC.

The count of this clone is one. The chain recombines TRBV5-4 with TRBJ2-5, with 14 positions matching TRBD2. The CDR3 covers 14 residues. V dropped 4 bases and J dropped 10; count of bases not matched to a gene: 6. From germline, CDR1 is SGHNT and CDR2 YYREEE (reference sequence). The CDR3 DNA reads TGTGCCAGCAGCAAGGGGACTAGCGGGAGCAACCAGTACTTC. This codes for CASSKGTSGSNQYF.

The chain joins TRBV3-1 (or the pseudogene TRBV3-2) to TRBJ2-7, with 10 bases aligning to TRBD2. CDR3 size: 16 residues. The germline CDR1 and CDR2 sequences are LGHDT and YNNKEL (reference sequence). The trim removed 0 bases at V and 5 bases at J, leaving 7 bases unmatched. This CDR3 reads CASSQEFLAGGHEQYF. CDR3 DNA: TGTGCCAGCAGCCAAGAATTCTTAGCGGGAGGTCACGAGCAGTACTTC.

As DNA, the CDR3 is TGTGCCAGCAGCCCAACCGGGACTAGCGGGAGGGCGAGAGAGACCCAGTACTTC. Translation: CASSPTGTSGRARETQYF. The chain has TRBV7-2 and TRBJ2-5, with TRBD2 matching over 16 bases. Germline-derived CDR1 and CDR2 are SGHTA and FQGNSA. V was pared by 5 bases and J by 4 bases, with 10 bases of the junction left unmatched. The CDR3 contains 18 residues.

This clone has a single count. The J gene is TRBJ2-3, the V gene TRBV11-2; the match to TRBD1 covers 8 bases. Unmatched junction bases numbered 22, after V lost 5 bases and J lost 6 bases. Germline V gene sequence: CDR1 SGHAT, CDR2 FQNNGV. The CDR3 runs 19 residues. Written as DNA, the CDR3 is TGTGCCAGCAGCCGCTTTGATATAGGACAGGGCTTTAATTCGGATACGCAGTATTTT. It encodes CASSRFDIGQGFNSDTQYF.

This chain joins TRBV18 and TRBJ1-4; 7 nucleotides match TRBD1. CDR3 length equals 15 residues. Germline lookup yields CDR1 KGHSH and CDR2 LQKENI. V lost 5 bases, J lost 4 bases, and 7 bases stayed unmatched. The CDR3 is CASSANQGVNEKLFF. In DNA form, the CDR3 reads TGTGCCAGCTCAGCAAATCAGGGGGTTAATGAAAAACTGTTTTTT.

The V call is TRBV6-6, the J call TRBJ2-1, with 9 bases that match TRBD1. V lost 4 bases, J lost 9 bases, and 10 bases stayed unmatched. CDR3 length: 15 residues. Germline lookup yields CDR1 MNHNY and CDR2 SVGAGI (reference sequence). CDR3 region: CASSFLGQGVGEQFF. CDR3 bases: TGTGCCAGCAGTTTCCTGGGACAGGGTGTCGGTGAGCAGTTCTTC.